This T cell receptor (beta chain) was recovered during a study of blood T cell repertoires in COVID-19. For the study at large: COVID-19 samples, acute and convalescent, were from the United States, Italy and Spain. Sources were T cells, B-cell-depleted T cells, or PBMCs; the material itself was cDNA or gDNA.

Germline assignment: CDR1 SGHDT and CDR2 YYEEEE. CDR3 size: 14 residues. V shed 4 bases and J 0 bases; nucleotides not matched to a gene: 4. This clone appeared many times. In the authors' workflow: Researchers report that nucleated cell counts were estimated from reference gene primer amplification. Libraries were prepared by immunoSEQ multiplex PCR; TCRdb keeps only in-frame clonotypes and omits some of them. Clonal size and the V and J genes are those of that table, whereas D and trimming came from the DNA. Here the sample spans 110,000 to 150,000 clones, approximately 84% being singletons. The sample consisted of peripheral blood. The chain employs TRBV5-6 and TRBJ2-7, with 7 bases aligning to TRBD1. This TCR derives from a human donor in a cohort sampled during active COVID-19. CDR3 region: CASSQGDSSYEQYF. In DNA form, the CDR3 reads TGTGCCAGCAGCCAGGGGGATAGCTCCTACGAGCAGTACTTC.